This entry features one T cell receptor (beta chain) sequence. The antigen remains undetermined. The data were obtained in a study of T cell responses to AZD1222 COVID-19 vaccine. Findings of the study overall: Nearly half of spike-specific TCRs reportedly target unmutated variant regions. The study found Spike-specific TCR breadth and depth rose after two AZD1222 doses.

Using immunoSEQ multiplex PCR, the repertoire was profiled, and TCRdb retains in-frame clones only, with some absent. Among some 150,000 clones, 92% were seen once, and the ten largest hold around 4.5%. This CDR3 contains 19 residues. V was clipped by 5 bases and J by 0 bases; unmatched bases: 11. The germline V gene has CDR1 ENHRY and CDR2 SYGVKD. Sequencing was performed on peripheral blood, taken on day 0 of MenACWY control vaccination. The source is an adult in good health. The chain uses TRBV10-3 and TRBJ1-6; 9 bases are shared with TRBD1. In DNA form, the CDR3 reads TGTGCCATCAGTAAGGGACAGGGAGGAAAGAGCTCCTATAATTCACCCCTCCACTTT. This encodes CAISKGQGGKSSYNSPLHF.